Given below is one TCR beta chain in context. It lacks a known antigen. No base quality values were provided; no much bigger clone lies one nucleotide off. Spanning cysteine to phenylalanine, the CDR3 consists of 14 amino acids. CDR3 DNA only is kept here, 42 bases in frame from base 1. Via the germline V gene, CDR1 is SNHLY and CDR2 FYNNEI. Trimmed from V: 10 bases; trimmed from J: 4 bases; junction bases lacking a gene match: 12. In the prospective study, participants were about 18 to 100 years old, resided in about two dozen geographic areas of the United States, and were enrolled through a virtual design. To assign participants to cohorts, the prospective study relied on clinical history that participants themselves reported in a screening survey and a study questionnaire. ImmuneRACE Cohort 3 recovered participants were defined by two consecutive negative NP/OP PCR tests, healthcare professional clearance, or symptom resolution. Mobile phlebotomists in the prospective study collected whole blood, serum and a nasopharyngeal or oropharyngeal swab from every participant. Additional blood draws and questionnaires over an approximately 2-month period could optionally be provided by prospective study participants. Before DNA extraction, blood samples from the prospective study were shipped at room temperature or frozen.

The immunoSEQ Assay, a bias-controlled multiplex PCR, was used to amplify TCRbeta CDR3 regions from genomic DNA. The source study handled its data this way. Within the assay, amplification of reference gene primers was used to estimate how many nucleated cells each sample contained. To quantify the absolute abundance of each unique TCRbeta CDR3 rearrangement, sequence reads were collapsed and filtered. Productive Simpson clonality was computed per sample as the square root of Simpson's diversity index over productive rearrangements. TCRdb obtained this table from immuneACCESS and retained in-frame rearrangements with V and J assigned. These tables miss some clones; where compared with another copy, unresolved V genes account for less than half of the shortfall, and the remainder is unexplained. V and J calls plus clone size are reproduced from that table; the DNA served to infer D and trimming. The sample table holds 150,000 or so clones, of which about 90% were seen once. The ten biggest clones cover 6% to 7.5% of the sample.

This specimen comes from a study of blood T cell repertoires in COVID-19 (dated by TCRdb to 2018 to 2020). With regard to the full study: Collaborator samples came from the United States, Italy and Spain and covered acute and convalescent phases of COVID-19. Samples were obtained from the ongoing ImmuneRACE study (first 160 participants) and from some 1,300 subjects provided by 6 global collaborators. The repertoires were released in a freely available public database intended as a resource for research on the immune response to SARS-CoV-2. The prospective study material was composed of cDNA or gDNA derived from T cells, B-cell-depleted T cells, or PBMCs. HLA class I and class II types, where available, came from metadata supplied by the sample provider rather than from assay-based typing. Nearly every sample came with metadata listing a de-identified subject ID, COVID-19 status, age in years and sex. Subjects who had been exposed to COVID-19, were actively infected with it, or had recovered from it provided the deeply sampled blood TCRbeta repertoires that made up the dataset.

Points the paper makes about the study in general: Clinical and demographic metadata were provided uncurated, with the amount varying by source and participant.

Source material: PBMCs or T cells enriched from blood (not recorded which). The source of this sequence is a woman between 50 and 59 years old who had recovered from COVID-19. The rearrangement combines TRBV2 with TRBJ2-7; 8 bases in the middle match TRBD2. The CDR3 region has the sequence CAMTGARGGYEQYF. The DNA sequence is given as TGTGCCATGACCGGAGCCCGGGGGGGGTACGAGCAGTACTTC.